This is a list of T cell receptor beta chains from one sample in a study of blood T cell repertoires in COVID-19. Assay used: immunoSEQ multiplex PCR; TCRdb lists only in-frame clones, some missing. The profile shows over 110,000 clones, around 84% of them singletons. Sequencing was performed on peripheral blood. The receptors shown here come from a man in his 60s with active or convalescent COVID-19. The CDR3 runs from the conserved cysteine through the conserved F or W. The order of the fields is D gene, V gene, CDR3 length, clone size, J gene, CDR3 protein, CDR3 DNA. D genes are given only for firm matches. Rows give clone size only sometimes, using once, few, many, or a class for an expanded clone.

>TRBD1|TRBV4-1|15|NA|TRBJ1-4
CASSLPGQGSEKLFF
TGCGCCAGCAGCCTCCCGGGACAGGGAAGTGAAAAACTGTTTTTT
>TRBD1|TRBV11-3|16|NA|TRBJ2-2
CASSPGTGGNTGELFF
TGTGCCAGCAGCCCAGGGACAGGGGGGAACACCGGGGAGCTGTTTTTT
>TRBD1|TRBV4-3|16|few|TRBJ2-7
CASSQDVGTGSYEQYF
TGCGCCAGCAGCCAAGACGTAGGGACAGGGTCGTACGAGCAGTACTTC
>TRBD1|TRBV5-4|13|NA|TRBJ2-7
CASSWAGGGEQYF
TGTGCCAGCAGCTGGGCAGGGGGTGGGGAGCAGTACTTC
>TRBD1|TRBV7-2|15|once|TRBJ1-1
CASSLFRTGQTMALF
TGTGCCAGCAGCTTATTTCGGACAGGCCAAACTATGGCTCTTTTT
>TRBD2|TRBV4-3|14|NA|TRBJ2-1
CASSQDPSGGAGFF
TGCGCCAGCAGCCAAGATCCTAGCGGGGGGGCCGGGTTCTTC
>NA|TRBV6-1|15|NA|TRBJ1-5
CASSEARDTNQPQHF
TGTGCCAGCAGTGAAGCCCGGGACACCAATCAGCCCCAGCATTTT
>TRBD2|TRBV27|18|NA|TRBJ2-5
CASSSDPPGLVGQETQYF
TGTGCCAGCAGTTCCGACCCGCCGGGACTAGTGGGGCAAGAGACCCAGTACTTC
>NA|TRBV24-1|16|NA|TRBJ2-1
CATSDLIGGRYNEQFF
TGTGCCACCAGTGATTTAATAGGCGGGCGCTACAATGAGCAGTTCTTC
>NA|TRBV24-1|13|NA|TRBJ2-5
CATSDSPGETQYF
TGTGCCACCAGTGATTCTCCGGGGGAGACCCAGTACTTC
>NA|TRBV4-3|14|few|TRBJ2-3
CASSQDARGDTQYF
TGCGCCAGCAGCCAAGATGCGAGAGGAGATACGCAGTATTTT
>NA|TRBV19|11|NA|TRBJ2-7
CASWGGQGLYF
TGTGCCAGTTGGGGGGGTCAGGGGCTGTACTTC
>NA|TRBV9|14|NA|TRBJ2-3
CASSERQGTDTQYF
TGTGCCAGCAGTGAGAGACAGGGCACAGATACGCAGTATTTT
>TRBD1|TRBV7-8|16|NA|TRBJ1-6
CASRPDRVGTNSPLHF
TGTGCCAGCAGGCCGGACAGGGTGGGTACGAATTCACCCCTCCACTTT
>NA|TRBV4-3|18|NA|TRBJ2-6
CASSQDRDFPSGANVLTF
TGCGCCAGCAGCCAAGATCGGGACTTTCCCTCAGGGGCCAACGTCCTGACTTTC
>NA|TRBV6-4|14|NA|TRBJ1-5
CASIIGVCNQPQHF
TGTGCCAGCATTATAGGGGTTTGCAATCAGCCCCAGCATTTT
>TRBD1|TRBV4-3|15|NA|TRBJ1-1
CASSQYRGSDTEAFF
TGCGCCAGCAGCCAGTACAGGGGGTCCGACACTGAAGCTTTCTTT
>NA|TRBV7-2|17|few|TRBJ1-5
CASSRRTDLGSNQPQHF
TGTGCCAGCAGCCGCCGGACAGACTTGGGGAGCAATCAGCCCCAGCATTTT
>TRBD2|TRBV28|14|NA|TRBJ2-5
CASSAPQRGLTQYF
TGTGCCAGCAGTGCCCCCCAGCGGGGGCTGACCCAGTACTTC
>TRBD2|TRBV28|17|NA|TRBJ2-3
CASSPPQPGREGDTQYF
TGTGCCAGCAGCCCCCCCCAGCCCGGCAGGGAGGGTGATACGCAGTATTTT
>TRBD2|TRBV28|16|NA|TRBJ2-1
CASIQTSGTGYNEQFF
TGTGCCAGCATTCAAACCAGCGGGACGGGATACAATGAGCAGTTCTTC
>NA|TRBV6-6|13|once|TRBJ1-4
CASSSTSSEKLFF
TGTGCCAGCAGCTCCACTTCTAGTGAAAAACTGTTTTTT
>NA|TRBV6-2/TRBV6-3|19|NA|TRBJ1-1
CASSPEEFVRGDKDTEAFF
TGTGCCAGCAGCCCCGAGGAGTTTGTCAGGGGCGATAAGGACACTGAAGCTTTCTTT
>NA|TRBV4-1|20|NA|TRBJ1-4
CASSQKPVGGTPLSNEKLFF
TGCGCCAGCAGCCAAAAACCCGTCGGCGGGACTCCCTTATCAAATGAAAAACTGTTTTTT
>NA|TRBV4-3|15|NA|TRBJ2-7
CASSQAQGSSYEQYF
TGCGCCAGCAGCCAAGCTCAGGGGAGTTCCTACGAGCAGTACTTC
>TRBD2|TRBV18|15|NA|TRBJ2-7
CASSVAGTNIYEQYF
TGTGCCAGCTCAGTAGCGGGTACCAACATTTACGAGCAGTACTTC
>TRBD2|TRBV7-9|15|NA|TRBJ2-5
CASSLTSGSWETQYF
TGTGCCAGCAGCTTAACTAGCGGGAGTTGGGAGACCCAGTACTTC
>NA|TRBV15|14|NA|TRBJ1-4
CATSRVPVNEKLFF
TGTGCCACCAGCAGAGTGCCAGTTAATGAAAAACTGTTTTTT
>NA|TRBV4-3|14|NA|TRBJ1-1
CASSQGTRGTEAFF
TGCGCCAGCAGCCAAGGGACTAGGGGGACTGAAGCTTTCTTT
>NA|TRBV7-2|15|NA|TRBJ2-2
CASSFLGSATGELFF
TGTGCCAGCAGCTTTCTGGGTAGCGCAACCGGGGAGCTGTTTTTT
>NA|TRBV5-6|14|NA|TRBJ1-4
CASSTWTSGEKLFF
TGTGCCAGCAGCACCTGGACCTCGGGGGAAAAACTGTTTTTT
>NA|TRBV5-6|16|NA|TRBJ2-6
CASSLFSISGANVLTF
TGTGCCAGCAGCTTGTTTAGTATCTCTGGGGCCAACGTCCTGACTTTC
>NA|TRBV9|15|NA|TRBJ1-5
CASSAQTGSNQPQHF
TGTGCCAGCAGCGCTCAGACAGGTAGCAATCAGCCCCAGCATTTT
>NA|TRBV4-1|16|NA|TRBJ1-3
CASSQAVGVSGNTIYF
TGCGCCAGCAGCCAAGCCGTTGGAGTCTCTGGAAACACCATATATTTT
>NA|TRBV6-5|15|NA|TRBJ2-3
CASRIQGGGTDTQYF
TGTGCCAGCAGGATCCAGGGGGGAGGCACAGATACGCAGTATTTT
>NA|TRBV20-1|12|NA|TRBJ2-7
CSASRTPLEQYF
TGCAGTGCTAGTCGCACACCCCTCGAGCAGTACTTC
>TRBD2|TRBV6-2/TRBV6-3|13|NA|TRBJ2-7
CASSTGTIRGQYF
TGTGCCAGCAGCACCGGGACTATCCGAGGGCAGTACTTC
>NA|TRBV7-2|16|NA|TRBJ1-3
CASSLGVTDSGNTIYF
TGTGCCAGCAGCCTAGGGGTGACAGACTCTGGAAACACCATATATTTT
>NA|TRBV7-9|13|NA|TRBJ1-1
CASSLGYGAEAFF
TGTGCCAGCAGCTTAGGGTACGGGGCTGAAGCTTTCTTT
>TRBD1|TRBV27|12|NA|TRBJ2-7
CASSLRGYEQYF
TGTGCCAGCAGTCTCAGGGGGTACGAGCAGTACTTC
>TRBD1|TRBV30|13|NA|TRBJ1-2
CAWSFYLDRGDTF
TGTGCCTGGAGTTTCTACCTCGACAGGGGTGACACCTTC
>TRBD1|TRBV24-1|16|once|TRBJ2-2
CATSDPSTGRTGELFF
TGTGCCACCAGTGATCCCTCGACAGGGAGAACCGGGGAGCTGTTTTTT
>NA|TRBV11-3|14|NA|TRBJ1-2
CASSLGAEHYGYTF
TGTGCCAGCAGCTTAGGGGCAGAGCACTATGGCTACACCTTC
>NA|TRBV19|13|NA|TRBJ1-1
CASRKTENTEAFF
TGTGCCAGTAGGAAAACAGAGAACACTGAAGCTTTCTTT
>TRBD2|TRBV5-6|15|NA|TRBJ2-1
CASSLFLAGYNEQFF
TGTGCCAGCAGCTTGTTTCTAGCGGGTTACAATGAGCAGTTCTTC
>NA|TRBV5-5|15|once|TRBJ1-1
CASSLTGSRNTEAFF
TGTGCCAGCAGCCTGACAGGATCGAGGAACACTGAAGCTTTCTTT
>TRBD1|TRBV19|14|once|TRBJ1-1
CASSITGVNTEAFF
TGTGCCAGTAGTATTACAGGGGTGAACACTGAAGCTTTCTTT
>NA|TRBV14|13|NA|TRBJ1-1
CASTKGRDTEAFF
TGTGCCAGCACCAAAGGGCGGGACACTGAAGCTTTCTTT
>TRBD1|TRBV5-1|14|NA|TRBJ1-6
CASSRDRDNSPLHF
TGCGCCAGCAGCCGAGACAGGGATAATTCACCCCTCCACTTT